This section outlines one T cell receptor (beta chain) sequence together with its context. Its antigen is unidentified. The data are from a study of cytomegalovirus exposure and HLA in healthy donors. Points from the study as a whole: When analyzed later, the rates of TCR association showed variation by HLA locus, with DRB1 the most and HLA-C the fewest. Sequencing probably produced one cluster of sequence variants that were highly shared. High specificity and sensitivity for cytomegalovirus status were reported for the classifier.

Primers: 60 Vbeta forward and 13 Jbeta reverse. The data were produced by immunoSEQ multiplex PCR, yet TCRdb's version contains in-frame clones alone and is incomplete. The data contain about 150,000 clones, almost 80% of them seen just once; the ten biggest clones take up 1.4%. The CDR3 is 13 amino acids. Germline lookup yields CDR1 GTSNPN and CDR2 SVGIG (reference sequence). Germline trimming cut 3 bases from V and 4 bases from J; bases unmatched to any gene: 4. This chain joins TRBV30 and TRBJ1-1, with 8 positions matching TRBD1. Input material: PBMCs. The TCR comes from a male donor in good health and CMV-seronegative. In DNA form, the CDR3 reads TGTGCCTGGAGGGGACAGGCAGTCACTGAAGCTTTCTTT. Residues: CAWRGQAVTEAFF.